These T cell receptor beta chains were read from a single sample in a study of OX40 agonist ivuxolimab in advanced cancers. Assay: immunoSEQ multiplex PCR; the TCRdb copy retains only in-frame clones and omits some. The table shows around 69,000 clones, with 88% occurring only once. This specimen consisted of CD4+ or CD8+ T cells sorted from blood, obtained in a trial of the OX40 agonist ivuxolimab. All receptors derive from an adult with an advanced solid tumor such as melanoma, head and neck, liver or kidney cancer. The CDR3 runs from the conserved cysteine through the conserved F or W. Fields, in order: J gene, V gene, clone size, D gene, CDR3 protein, CDR3 DNA. A D gene is named only where the DNA matches it firmly. The size entry is marked missing in some rows and otherwise reads once, few, many or a size class.

>TRBJ2-3|TRBV5-1|-|TRBD1
CASRQGFTDTQYF
TGCGCCAGCCGACAGGGGTTCACAGATACGCAGTATTTT
>TRBJ2-2|TRBV5-1|-|-
CASTLTASGTGELFF
TGCGCCAGCACATTAACAGCTTCGGGCACCGGGGAGCTGTTTTTT
>TRBJ1-1|TRBV5-5|once|-
CASSLDRVRNTEAFF
TGTGCCAGCAGCTTGGATAGGGTAAGGAACACTGAAGCTTTCTTT
>TRBJ2-1|TRBV6-6|once|-
CASSSGIRQYNEQFF
TGTGCCAGCAGTTCGGGTATCAGGCAGTACAATGAGCAGTTCTTC
>TRBJ2-7|TRBV28|-|-
CASSLAASSYEQYF
TGTGCCAGCAGTTTAGCCGCGAGCTCCTACGAGCAGTACTTC
>TRBJ2-1|TRBV30|-|TRBD2
CAWSATGTSGNREQFF
TGTGCCTGGAGCGCAACCGGGACTAGTGGAAATCGTGAGCAGTTCTTC
>TRBJ2-7|TRBV5-4|once|-
CASSLPGTQSTYEQYF
TGTGCCAGCAGCTTGCCCGGGACCCAGTCGACCTACGAGCAGTACTTC
>TRBJ2-5|TRBV5-1|-|-
CASSPDGRFQETQYF
TGCGCCAGCAGCCCCGACGGACGTTTCCAAGAGACCCAGTACTTC
>TRBJ2-1|TRBV7-9|-|TRBD2
CASSLRDSGTYNEQFF
TGTGCCAGCAGCTTAAGGGATAGCGGGACTTACAATGAGCAGTTCTTC
>TRBJ1-5|TRBV7-9|-|-
CASSSQSTGSYQPQHF
TGTGCCAGCAGCTCACAGTCGACAGGTTCTTATCAGCCCCAGCATTTT
>TRBJ1-1|TRBV18|-|-
CASSPQTVTEAFF
TGTGCCAGCTCACCCCAGACAGTCACTGAAGCTTTCTTT
>TRBJ1-2|TRBV5-5|-|-
CASSLVRQHIYGYTF
TGTGCCAGCAGCTTGGTCCGACAGCATATCTATGGCTACACCTTC
>TRBJ2-7|TRBV7-9|-|-
CASSHSGGAVSYEQYF
TGTGCCAGCAGCCATAGTGGGGGGGCCGTTTCCTACGAGCAGTACTTC
>TRBJ2-7|TRBV5-4|-|TRBD1
CASSPDRVLSYEQYF
TGTGCCAGCAGCCCTGACAGGGTCCTCTCCTACGAGCAGTACTTC
>TRBJ2-7|TRBV6-6|-|-
CASSPPGRVSYEQYF
TGTGCCAGCAGCCCACCTGGGCGGGTTTCCTACGAGCAGTACTTC
>TRBJ1-5|TRBV9|-|TRBD1
CASSPGTGAANQPQHF
TGTGCCAGCAGCCCCGGGACAGGGGCTGCCAATCAGCCCCAGCATTTT
>TRBJ2-1|TRBV7-6|once|-
CASSLAARKNNEQFF
TGTGCCAGCAGCTTAGCGGCCAGGAAAAACAATGAGCAGTTCTTC
>TRBJ1-4|TRBV4-1|-|-
CASRSLGTTHEKLFF
TGCGCCAGCAGATCCTTGGGCACCACGCATGAAAAACTGTTTTTT
>TRBJ1-4|TRBV7-8|-|TRBD1
CASSFEGAHGNEKLFF
TGTGCCAGCAGCTTTGAGGGGGCGCATGGTAATGAAAAACTGTTTTTT
>TRBJ1-5|TRBV27|-|-
CASSLSPGHQPQHF
TGTGCCAGCAGTTTATCGCCAGGTCACCAGCCCCAGCATTTT
>TRBJ1-1|TRBV11-3|few|TRBD1
CASSTRTGLGTEAFF
TGTGCCAGCAGCACAAGGACAGGGTTGGGGACTGAAGCTTTCTTT
>TRBJ2-7|TRBV2|-|-
CASRDGSAYEQYF
TGTGCCAGCCGAGACGGGTCAGCCTACGAGCAGTACTTC
>TRBJ2-5|TRBV7-9|-|-
CASSMAGGTQETQYF
TGTGCCAGCAGCATGGCTGGGGGCACGCAAGAGACCCAGTACTTC
>TRBJ2-1|TRBV27|-|-
CASSLMQPGRRLYNEQFF
TGTGCCAGCAGTCTAATGCAACCGGGACGGAGGCTATACAATGAGCAGTTCTTC
>TRBJ2-1|TRBV6-5|-|TRBD2
CASRSHGTSGNEQFF
TGTGCCAGCAGGTCCCATGGGACTAGCGGGAACGAGCAGTTCTTC
>TRBJ2-3|TRBV27|-|-
CASSPNLVGPFADTQYF
TGTGCCAGCAGCCCTAATCTAGTTGGTCCCTTCGCAGATACGCAGTATTTT
>TRBJ2-7|TRBV11-2|-|TRBD2
CASSLGTSGGYYEQYF
TGTGCCAGCAGCTTGGGGACTAGCGGGGGATATTACGAGCAGTACTTC